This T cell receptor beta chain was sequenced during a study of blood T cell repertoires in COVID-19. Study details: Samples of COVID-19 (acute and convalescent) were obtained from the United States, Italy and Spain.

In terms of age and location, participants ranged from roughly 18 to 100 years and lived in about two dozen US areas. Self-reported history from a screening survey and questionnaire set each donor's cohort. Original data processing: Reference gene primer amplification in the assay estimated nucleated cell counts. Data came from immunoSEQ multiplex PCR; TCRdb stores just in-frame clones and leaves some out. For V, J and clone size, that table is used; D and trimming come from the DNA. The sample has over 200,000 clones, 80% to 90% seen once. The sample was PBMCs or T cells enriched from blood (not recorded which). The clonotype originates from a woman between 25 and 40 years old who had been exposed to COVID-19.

In DNA form, the CDR3 reads TGTGCCAGCAGCTTAGGTCGCGGGAGCTACAATGAGCAGTTCTTC. Translated, it gives CASSLGRGSYNEQFF. The rearrangement joins TRBV11-3 to TRBJ2-1; 7 nucleotides align to TRBD2. CDR1 SGHNT and CDR2 YENEEA come from the germline V gene. This CDR3 region has 15 residues. After removal of 1 base from V and 3 bases from J, the junction contained 3 bases not matched to a gene. The full variable domain, its missing parts supplied by reference TRBV11-3 and TRBJ2-1, is EAGVVQSPRYKIIEKKQPVAFWCNPISGHNTLYWYLQNLGQGPELLIRYENEEAVDDSQLPKDRFSAERLKGVDSTLKIQPAELGDSAVYLCASSLGRGSYNEQFFGPGTRLTVL.